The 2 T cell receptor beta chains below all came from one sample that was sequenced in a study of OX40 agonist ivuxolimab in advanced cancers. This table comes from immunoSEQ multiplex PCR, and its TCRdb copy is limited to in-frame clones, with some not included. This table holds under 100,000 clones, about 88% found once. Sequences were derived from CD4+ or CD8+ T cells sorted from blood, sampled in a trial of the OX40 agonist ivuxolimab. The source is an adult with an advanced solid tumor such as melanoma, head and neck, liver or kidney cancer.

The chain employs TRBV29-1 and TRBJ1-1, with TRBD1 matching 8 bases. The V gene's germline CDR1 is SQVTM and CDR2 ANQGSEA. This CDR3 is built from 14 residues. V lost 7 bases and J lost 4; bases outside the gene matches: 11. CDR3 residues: CSAGGRGLGTEAFF. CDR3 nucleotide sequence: TGCAGCGCGGGGGGCAGGGGGCTAGGCACTGAAGCTTTCTTT.

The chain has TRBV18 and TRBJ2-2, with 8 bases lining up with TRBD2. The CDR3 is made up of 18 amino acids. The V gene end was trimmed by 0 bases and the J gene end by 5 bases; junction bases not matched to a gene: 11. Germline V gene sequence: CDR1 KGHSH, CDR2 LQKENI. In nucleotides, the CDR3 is TGTGCCAGCTCACCACCTTCTCGCGGGGGGCCAGGGACCGGGGAGCTGTTTTTT. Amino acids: CASSPPSRGGPGTGELFF. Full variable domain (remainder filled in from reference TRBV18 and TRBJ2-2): NAGVMQNPRHLVRRRGQEARLRCSPMKGHSHVYWYRQLPEEGLKFMVYLQKENIIDESGMPKERFSAEFPKEGPSILRIQQVVRGDSAAYFCASSPPSRGGPGTGELFFGEGSRLTVL.